The entry below describes one T cell receptor beta chain. Its antigen specificity is not known. A junction end diverges from the germline sequence, so it may reflect a read error. The library was generated by the immunoSEQ multiplex PCR assay. For the multiplex PCR, a mixture combining 60 forward primers for TCR Vbeta segments and 13 reverse primers for TCR Jbeta segments was used. The CDR3 region of rearranged TCR beta genes was amplified from genomic DNA by a multiplex PCR assay. On the Illumina HiSeq System, the amplified TCR beta libraries were sequenced as 87-base-pair reads. For the original study's pipeline: In a later analysis, some 80 million unique TCR beta chains were counted across the approximately 670 repertoires, and roughly 10 million of these chains were shared by at least two donors. To remove PCR and sequencing errors, raw reads were error-corrected and collapsed into unique sequences using a nearest-neighbor algorithm that merged closely related sequences. Alignment of CDR3 sequences to IMGT reference sequences was used to assign V, D and J gene segments. For a sequence to be retained, at least a six-nucleotide match to both a V gene segment and a J gene segment was required. A rearrangement counted as productive if the CDR3 had no stop codons and remained in frame with V and J, and every other rearrangement counted as non-productive. Following IMGT convention, CDR3 was defined as the stretch from the second conserved V-encoded cysteine to the conserved J-encoded phenylalanine. The earlier analysis of about 590 of the donors excluded sequences that lacked an unambiguous match to a single V gene segment. In an earlier analysis of a few hundred of the donors, V segments were called functional above 56.7% productive rearrangements and were called segregating when the between-donor standard deviation exceeded 5%. A statistical classification framework was built to diagnose cytomegalovirus status from the catalog of TCR beta chain sequences. In a later analysis, V and J genes were assigned by comparing TCR nucleotide sequences against IMGT/GENE-DB human TR gene sequences. In a later analysis, CDR3 sequences and most-parsimonious VDJ recombination scenarios were assigned using the TCRdist pipeline. In a later analysis, each TCR beta chain was defined by its CDR3 amino acid sequence together with its V-gene family, and reads without a unique V-gene family were excluded. As a way to deal with suspected cross-contamination and a sequencing artifact, a later analysis dropped roughly 600 nucleotide sequences that were highly shared and had low generation probability. In a later analysis, a clonal expansion index was calculated for each public chain from normalized within-repertoire ranks of inferred template counts. Generation probabilities in a later analysis came from a VDJ recombination model fitted to out-of-frame rearrangements, and those results were checked against IGoR. In a later analysis, hypergeometric tests were used to score TCR-TCR, TCR-HLA and TCR-CMV co-occurrence, with a repertoire-size bias correction applied to TCR pairs. To estimate false discovery rates, a later analysis permuted the HLA or CMV assignments 20 times. In a later analysis, co-occurring TCRs were grouped using DBSCAN, with TCRdist sequence similarity added in when clustering inside HLA-allele-positive subsets. Repertoires with fewer than 30,000 or more than 120,000 public chains were left out of co-occurrence clustering, as were a few repertoires with anomalous nucleotide sharing. TCRdb holds this immuneACCESS table with in-frame rearrangements only. Some clones are missing; in checked studies, unresolved V genes explain under half, and the rest has no known cause. The D gene and trimming were derived from the DNA, and the V and J assignments and clone size from that table. The sample data list under 200,000 clones, and around four fifths of these were observed just once. In total, the top ten clones hold 1.5% to 2% of the sample.

As encoded in the germline V gene, CDR1 is MGHDK while CDR2 is SYGVNS. There are 16 amino acids in the CDR3, from cysteine to phenylalanine inclusive. CDR3 DNA is the only sequence kept; it has 48 bases, read in frame from the first base. The sample comes from a study of cytomegalovirus exposure and HLA in healthy donors (dated by TCRdb to between 2016 and 2019). Study-wide context: According to an earlier analysis of a few hundred of the donors, 150 million to 200 million T cells yielded some 120 million unique TCR beta sequences and 250 to 350 Gb of sequence data. Roughly 300 gigabases of sequencing data and around 88 million unique TCR sequences made up an early release that covered approximately 620 HLA-typed donors. Of the 300 to 500 genotyped donors, 80% to 90% were placed in the genetic ancestry cluster associated with self-reported Caucasian donors. The study was designed to test whether signatures of past pathogen exposure could be identified by cataloging public T cell receptors. Using immunosequencing, the study profiled T cell repertoires from 666 subjects and related those repertoires to cytomegalovirus serostatus. Besides the first cohort of around 700 subjects, a separate validation cohort made up of about 120 different subjects was used. The study combined high-throughput TCR immunosequencing, statistical association of individual TCRs with disease status, and machine learning to predict cytomegalovirus infection status. A later analysis re-analyzed previously published TCR beta repertoires from 650 to 800 donors and added high-resolution HLA genotyping to study TCR occurrence patterns. The later analysis used no new phenotypic data to find candidate immune exposures, relying instead on TCR beta sequences and their occurrence across donors. An earlier analysis of approximately 580 of the donors used high-throughput TCR beta sequencing to judge whether each TCR beta V gene segment behaved as functional or pseudogenic. Donor age, sex, ethnicity and CMV serostatus were compiled alongside the repertoire data. A later genetic analysis took genome-wide SNP genotypes for about 65% of the 666 donors and used that subset as a discovery cohort. Every repertoire in the discovery cohort had been generated on one and the same sequencing platform. Both class I and class II loci were covered by HLA typing, at four-digit resolution. The number of donors typed differed by locus, with roughly 620-630 for A, B, C, DRB1 and DQB1, more than 500 for DQA1, about 610 for DPA1, and some 440 for DPB1. Roughly five DR-DQ haplotypes were treated as single units for association and clustering because of strong linkage in the cohort. Among 300 to 500 genotyped donors of the cohort, an average of around 250,000 unique TCR beta nucleotide sequences was sequenced per donor, of which about 19% were non-productive.

Overall results and qualifications from the work: A later analysis found that most CMV-associated TCR beta chains appeared HLA-restricted, with HLA associations seemingly driven largely by CMV exposure. In both the original and validation cohorts, the classifier was reported to diagnose cytomegalovirus status with high specificity and sensitivity. The study listed 164 TCR beta chains as associated with cytomegalovirus. The earlier analysis of approximately 560 of the donors excluded roughly 17 rarely observed V segments, including chromosome 9 orphons, because counts were too low. This cohort had only TCR beta chains sequenced, and the lack of alpha or paired-chain data limited which features could be detected. Linkage disequilibrium might explain the correlated functional status among segregating V segments, but an unknown experimental factor could not be excluded. A further reported finding was that TCR beta sequences accurately predicted the HLA-A and HLA-B alleles for most subjects in the first cohort. A group of highly shared sequence variants was considered likely to be a technical artifact of the sequencing pipeline. V-gene and J-gene trimming of TCR beta chains was associated with a missense DCLRE1C variant in a later genetic analysis, and the association was replicated in an independent cohort. The only immune exposure information available for the cohort was CMV serostatus. A later analysis associated 15,000 to 20,000 TCR beta sequences with specific HLA alleles at a false discovery rate of 0.05. Roughly uniform sequencing depth across donors was assumed in presence/absence analyses, although this assumption may not hold. In a later analysis, the rate of TCR association differed among HLA loci, with DRB1 alleles having the most associated TCRs and HLA-C alleles having the fewest. When HLA alleles, especially DR and DQ, strongly co-occurred, attributing TCR associations to individual alleles was difficult. An earlier analysis of several hundred of the donors showed that most TCR beta V segments appeared in productive rearrangements either about 87% or about 30% of the time, which broadly matched IMGT annotations. Most TCR sequences were observed very rarely across donors, whereas some public TCRs were present in many individuals. According to a later analysis, parvovirus B19, influenza, CMV and Epstein-Barr virus appeared linked to several top co-occurrence clusters. In a later analysis, HLA-associated TCR beta chains showed more clonal expansion and lower generation probabilities than non-associated chains that were equally common. In a later genetic analysis, fewer N-insertions in productive TCRs were reported among donors in an Asian-associated ancestry cluster than the roughly 640-donor mean. HLA typing was unavailable for some donors at each locus, so association tests used only the typed subset. Some IMGT-functional V segments, including TRBV6-2 and TRBV6-3, could not be distinguished by the 87-base-pair reads and were therefore excluded. According to the authors, the approach could potentially be generalized to other disease states and immunological phenotypes. In vitro tests confirmed that a few of the cytomegalovirus-associated TCR beta chains recognize cytomegalovirus antigens.

In total, 500 to 700 healthy bone marrow donors made up the cohort. At the time of sampling, every cohort member was nominally healthy, though immune exposures that went unrecorded were likely present. The donor was CMV seronegative and was included in the group of 352 seronegative cohort members. Every donor gave a peripheral blood sample, and the peripheral blood mononuclear cells from that sample were used for TCR beta sequencing. Genomic DNA was extracted from the blood cell samples with the Qiagen DNeasy Blood Extraction Kit. Sequencing was performed on PBMCs. The receptor's source is a woman younger than 30 in good health and CMV-seronegative. The V and J genes are TRBV25-1 and TRBJ1-3; 7 central nucleotides agree with TRBD1. The DNA sequence is TGTGCCGGCAGTGAATCCCGACAGGGAGGCGGAAACACCATATATTTT. The resulting protein is CAGSESRQGGGNTIYF.